These 18 T cell receptor beta chains came from one sample sequenced in a study of OX40 agonist ivuxolimab in advanced cancers. The method was immunoSEQ multiplex PCR; TCRdb's version includes in-frame clones alone and lacks a portion of them. The table has approximately 58,000 clones, about nine tenths seen once; the top ten hold around 0.76%. Sequenced here: CD4+ or CD8+ T cells sorted from blood, sampled in a trial of the OX40 agonist ivuxolimab. The receptors were gathered from an adult with an advanced solid tumor such as melanoma, head and neck, liver or kidney cancer.

This rearrangement joins TRBV7-8 to TRBJ2-7; no definite D call. The CDR3 runs to 12 residues. Germline V gene sequence: CDR1 SGHVS, CDR2 FQNEAQ. Trimming pared 3 bases from V and 6 bases from J, leaving 9 bases between. DNA of the CDR3: TGTGCCAGCAGCTTCAGTGTTCTCGAGCAGTACTTC. Its translation is CASSFSVLEQYF.

J is TRBJ2-7 and V is TRBV7-9; D is undetermined. V gave up 5 bases and J gave up 9 bases, with 17 bases separating them. The CDR3 length is 13 residues. CDR1 and CDR2 from the germline V gene are SEHNR and FQNEAQ (reference sequence). The CDR3 sequence: CASSRYQPLGQYF. As DNA, the CDR3 is TGTGCCAGCAGCCGATACCAACCCCTTGGGCAGTACTTC.

The chain is built from TRBV5-4 and TRBJ2-1; 7 bases align to TRBD2. Germline V CDR1 and CDR2: SGHNT, YYREEE (reference sequence). This CDR3 has 13 residues. The V segment lost 3 bases and the J segment 7 bases; nucleotides outside the gene matches: 4. CDR3 nucleotides: TGTGCCAGCAGCTCTGGGGGGGGAAATGAGCAGTTCTTC. Protein product: CASSSGGGNEQFF. Combining the CDR3 with reference TRBV5-4 and TRBJ2-1 gives the whole variable domain ETGVTQSPTHLIKTRGQQVTLRCSSQSGHNTVSWYQQALGQGPQFIFQYYREEENGRGNFPPRFSGLQFPNYSSELNVNALELDDSALYLCASSSGGGNEQFFGPGTRLTVL.

V is TRBV2 and J is TRBJ2-7, with 9 bases aligning to TRBD1. J gave up 5 bases and V 6 bases, and 8 bases lay outside the gene matches. Germline V gene lookup returns CDR1 SNHLY and CDR2 FYNNEI. The length of the CDR3 is 14 residues. This CDR3 is CASRAGDRVNEQYF. The CDR3 nucleotides read TGTGCCAGCAGGGCAGGGGACAGGGTAAACGAGCAGTACTTC.

This clone was observed a single time. V is TRBV10-3 and J is TRBJ2-5, with D maybe TRBD1 (6 bases). This CDR3 region has 13 residues. Germline loops: CDR1 ENHRY, CDR2 SYGVKD. V shed 6 bases and J shed 5 bases, with 13 bases lying between them. The CDR3 spells CAISNPQGETQYF. CDR3 bases: TGTGCCATCAGCAATCCCCAGGGGGAGACCCAGTACTTC.

The chain carries TRBV5-6 and TRBJ1-4; maybe TRBD1 (5 bases). This CDR3 is built from 15 residues. Germline CDR1 SGHDT, CDR2 YYEEEE. V lost 0 bases to trimming and J lost 8 bases, with 14 bases between them. Written as DNA, the CDR3 is TGTGCCAGCAGCTTGGTAGGCCAGGGAGGCGAAAAACTGTTTTTT. This encodes CASSLVGQGGEKLFF. Full variable domain (rest looked up from reference TRBV5-6 and TRBJ1-4): DAGVTQSPTHLIKTRGQQVTLRCSPKSGHDTVSWYQQALGQGPQFIFQYYEEEERQRGNFPDRFSGHQFPNYSSELNVNALLLGDSALYLCASSLVGQGGEKLFFGSGTQLSVL.

This clone was seen just once. The CDR3 region has the DNA TGTGCCAGCAGCTTCCCCGGCTCTCTCACAGATACGCAGTATTTT. As protein: CASSFPGSLTDTQYF. The V and J genes are TRBV7-3 and TRBJ2-3; no clear D. The V gene lost 3 bases and the J gene lost 2 bases, with 12 bases spanning the gap. This CDR3 comprises 15 residues. Germline loops: CDR1 SGHTA, CDR2 FQGTGA.

The gene calls are TRBV5-1 and TRBJ2-3, with a tentative D call TRBD1 (6 bases). V was shortened by 0 bases and J by 0 bases, with 14 bases between the two germline ends. The CDR3 covers 17 residues. The germline V gene has CDR1 SGHRS and CDR2 YFSETQ. The CDR3 bases are TGCGCCAGCAGCTTGGCCGGGACACGTCCTAGCACAGATACGCAGTATTTT. Amino acids: CASSLAGTRPSTDTQYF.

The chain links TRBV18 to TRBJ2-3; D unclear. V lost 6 bases and J lost 6, with 10 bases in between. CDR1 is KGHSH and CDR2 is LQKENI in the germline V gene. CDR3 length: 12 residues. CDR3 DNA sequence: TGTGCCAGCTCCCAACGGACGGATACGCAGTATTTT. Encoded protein: CASSQRTDTQYF.

In its sample, this clone was seen once. Germline is not matched at one junction end, which may reflect a read error. The chain is built from TRBV28 and TRBJ2-1; TRBD2 matches 8 bases. Germline CDR1 reads MDHEN; CDR2 reads SYDVKM. There are 16 residues in the CDR3. CDR3 amino acids: CASSYGLARRARPNIF. The CDR3, as DNA: TGTGCCAGCAGTTATGGACTAGCACGCCGTGCCAGGCCAAATATCTTC.

The chain couples TRBV2 to TRBJ1-4; no reliable D call. Trimming cost V 8 bases and J 8 bases, with 18 bases left between them. This CDR3 contains 14 residues. Germline lookup yields CDR1 SNHLY and CDR2 FYNNEI. CDR3 amino acids: CASWEDANNEKLFF. DNA of the CDR3: TGTGCCAGCTGGGAGGACGCAAACAACGAAAAACTGTTTTTT. Using reference TRBV2 and TRBJ1-4 for the parts outside the CDR3, the full variable domain is EPEVTQTPSHQVTQMGQEVILRCVPISNHLYFYWYRQILGQKVEFLVSFYNNEISEKSEIFDDQFSVERPDGSNFTLKIRSTKLEDSAMYFCASWEDANNEKLFFGSGTQLSVL.

V gene TRBV5-1 combines with J gene TRBJ2-3; D not certain. The CDR3 consists of 16 residues. CDR1 and CDR2 from the germline V gene are SGHRS and YFSETQ. V was shortened by 4 bases and J by 2 bases, with 17 bases between the two germline ends. CDR3 sequence (DNA): TGCGCCAGCAGCAAAGGTCCCTTCACTACCACAGATACGCAGTATTTT. It specifies CASSKGPFTTTDTQYF. The variable domain in full, completed from reference TRBV5-1 and TRBJ2-3, reads KAGVTQTPRYLIKTRGQQVTLSCSPISGHRSVSWYQQTPGQGLQFLFEYFSETQRNKGNFPGRFSGRQFSNSRSEMNVSTLELGDSALYLCASSKGPFTTTDTQYFGPGTRLTVL.

This chain links TRBV9 with TRBJ2-3; 7 nucleotides line up with TRBD2. The CDR3 is 16 residues long. The V segment lost 0 bases and the J segment 2 bases; nucleotides outside the gene matches: 6. Germline CDR1 reads SGDLS; CDR2 reads YYNGEE. The CDR3 protein is CASSVGLAENTDTQYF. In DNA, the CDR3 is TGTGCCAGCAGCGTAGGGCTAGCGGAAAACACAGATACGCAGTATTTT.

This rearrangement joins TRBV7-3 to TRBJ2-1; D is unresolved. The V end lost 5 bases, the J end lost 9 bases, and 20 bases lay between the germline ends. Germline V gene data show CDR1 as SGHTA and CDR2 as FQGTGA. The CDR3 contains 15 residues. The CDR3 protein is CASSPGSFRGGEQFF. DNA of the CDR3: TGTGCCAGCAGCCCCGGGTCCTTTCGAGGCGGTGAGCAGTTCTTC.

This chain connects TRBV11-3 to TRBJ2-5; tentative D call: TRBD2 (5 bases). The V end was cut by 5 bases, the J end by 4 bases, with 17 bases between. The CDR3 loop spans 15 amino acids. Germline lookup yields CDR1 SGHNT and CDR2 YENEEA. The CDR3 is CASSPGLRQGETQYF. The CDR3 coding sequence is TGTGCCAGCAGCCCCGGACTCAGGCAAGGAGAGACCCAGTACTTC.

CDR3 bases: TGTGCCAGCAGCATTGGGACCCTGACTCGTGAGCAGTTCTTC. The encoded protein is CASSIGTLTREQFF. This chain connects TRBV7-2 to TRBJ2-1, with D possibly called TRBD1 or TRBD2 (5 bases each). Germline V gives CDR1 SGHTA, CDR2 FQGNSA. This CDR3 is built from 14 residues. V gave up 5 bases and J gave up 9 bases, with 17 bases separating them.

This chain joins TRBV4-3 and TRBJ2-7; D is perhaps TRBD1 (6 bases). This CDR3 region has 16 residues. Deletions cut 3 bases from V and 0 bases from J, with 15 bases between. CDR1 is LGHNA, CDR2 YSLEER, per germline. This CDR3 is CASSQTYRDPSYEQYF. The CDR3 DNA follows: TGCGCCAGCAGCCAGACCTACAGGGACCCCTCCTACGAGCAGTACTTC.

The chain has TRBV6-5 and TRBJ2-1; 10 positions match TRBD2. Trimming cost V 6 bases and J 5 bases; bases outside gene matches: 4. The CDR3 runs to 14 residues. Germline V CDR1 and CDR2: MNHEY, SVGAGI. The DNA for the CDR3 is TGTGCCAGCAGGGGACTAGCGAGGAACAATGAGCAGTTCTTC. This gives the protein CASRGLARNNEQFF.